Included here is one T cell receptor (beta chain) sequence, with context. This record comes from a study of preoperative IRX-2 immunotherapy in early breast cancer. The treatment: preoperative locoregional IRX-2 cytokine immunotherapy. Patients received preoperative, locoregional IRX-2 cytokine immunotherapy in a phase Ib study. TCRdb's table, derived via immunoSEQ multiplex PCR, lists solely in-frame clones and lacks some. The table shows over 55,000 clones, with approximately 93% occurring only once. The receptor was isolated from a human donor with breast cancer. Sample acquisition took place from a patient treated with IRX-2 immunotherapy.

The CDR3: CASSEARQVLEAFF. CDR3 nucleotide sequence: TGTGCCAGCAGTGAAGCGAGACAGGTCCTTGAAGCTTTCTTT. The chain has TRBV2 and TRBJ1-1, with D possibly being TRBD1 (6 bases). This CDR3 is built from 14 residues. Trimming shortened V by 0 bases and J by 7 bases, and 12 bases separated the two germline ends. CDR1 is SNHLY and CDR2 is FYNNEI in the germline V gene.